This T cell receptor beta chain was recovered during a study of cytomegalovirus exposure and HLA in healthy donors. The length of the CDR3 is 14 residues. Germline V gives CDR1 SGHNT, CDR2 YYREEE (reference sequence). The V and J ends lost 2 bases and 0 bases respectively, with 5 bases between them. The PCR was carried out with 60 Vbeta primers and 13 Jbeta primers. Libraries were prepared by immunoSEQ multiplex PCR; TCRdb keeps only in-frame clonotypes and omits some of them. This sample has about 120,000 clones; approximately 83% occur once, and the top ten carry about 3.7%. This chain uses TRBV5-4 with TRBJ2-2; TRBD2 might be the D (5 bases). Material for sequencing was PBMCs. The TCR sequence derives from a woman aged 40 to 50 in good health and CMV-seropositive. In nucleotides, the CDR3 is TGTGCCAGCAGCTTTAGCGCGAACACCGGGGAGCTGTTTTTT. Translating gives CASSFSANTGELFF.